A single sample gave rise to the 13 T cell receptor beta chains below, sequenced in a study of cytomegalovirus exposure and HLA in healthy donors. Primers: 60 Vbeta forward and 13 Jbeta reverse. Measured with immunoSEQ multiplex PCR; TCRdb has only the in-frame clones, and not every one. The sample consists of 120,000 or so clones, 70% to 80% of them appearing once. Input material: PBMCs. These receptors were obtained from a man in his forties or fifties in good health and CMV-seropositive.

There are a few counts of this clone. V usage is TRBV7-9 and J usage is TRBJ2-4, with D possibly TRBD1 on 5 matching bases. Trimming took 3 bases from V and 3 from J, leaving 15 bases between them. CDR3 size: 16 residues. Germline lookup yields CDR1 SEHNR and CDR2 FQNEAQ (reference sequence). The CDR3 DNA follows: TGTGCCAGCAGCTTTCAGGGAAGTGGGGTCAAAAACATTCAGTACTTC. Its translation is CASSFQGSGVKNIQYF.

V is TRBV7-9 and J is TRBJ2-7; D gene unclear. V was cut by 1 base and J by 3 bases, with 7 bases left in between. The V gene's germline CDR1 is SEHNR and CDR2 FQNEAQ (reference sequence). The CDR3 has 13 residues. CDR3 in amino acids: CASSLDDSYEQYF. The CDR3 DNA sequence: TGTGCCAGCAGCTTAGATGATAGCTACGAGCAGTACTTC.

This chain uses TRBV7-2 with TRBJ2-1; 7 bases agree with TRBD2. Germline CDR1 and CDR2: SGHTA and FQGNSA. CDR3 length: 16 residues. J lost 7 bases, V lost 8 bases, and 17 bases had no gene match. CDR3 sequence: CASSLGEGGSSNEQFF. CDR3 DNA sequence: TGTGCCAGCTCCTTAGGAGAGGGCGGGAGTTCAAATGAGCAGTTCTTC.

The chain has TRBV5-4 and TRBJ1-2; D gene uncertain. The CDR3 contains 14 residues. The germline V gene has CDR1 SGHNT and CDR2 YYREEE (reference sequence). The ends were cut back, 4 bases at V and 4 bases at J, with 14 bases in the middle. In nucleotides, the CDR3 is TGTGCCAGCAGCCATAACCGGAGGACCTATGGCTACACCTTC. It specifies CASSHNRRTYGYTF.

The V gene is TRBV30, the J gene TRBJ2-7; TRBD1 is a possible D gene (5 bases). The length of the CDR3 is 19 residues. Germline CDR1 reads GTSNPN; CDR2 reads SVGIG (reference sequence). V lost 2 bases and J 0 bases, leaving 26 bases between the germline ends. CDR3 nucleotides: TGTGCCTGGAGTTTAGGACGGACACTTTCGGATACTTTCTCCTACGAGCAGTACTTC. Its protein product is CAWSLGRTLSDTFSYEQYF. Full variable domain (outside the CDR3, taken from reference TRBV30 and TRBJ2-7): SQTIHQWPATLVQPVGSPLSLECTVEGTSNPNLYWYRQAAGRGLQLLFYSVGIGQISSEVPQNLSASRPQDRQFILSSKKLLLSDSGFYLCAWSLGRTLSDTFSYEQYFGPGTRLTVT.

J is TRBJ1-6 and V is TRBV6-1; maybe TRBD1 (6 bases). Germline CDR1 and CDR2: MNHNS and SASEGT. The CDR3 is 14 residues long. The V end lost 3 bases, the J end lost 10 bases, and 13 bases lay between the germline ends. The CDR3: CASSEDSNWSPLHF. The CDR3 DNA sequence: TGTGCCAGCAGTGAGGACAGCAATTGGTCACCCCTCCACTTT.

The J gene is TRBJ1-6, the V gene TRBV7-9; weak D call: TRBD1 (6 bases). V was pared by 5 bases and J by 7 bases, with 18 bases between. Germline V gene lookup returns CDR1 SEHNR and CDR2 FQNEAQ (reference sequence). The CDR3 consists of 16 residues. This CDR3 is CASSRRPGQLNSPLHF. CDR3 sequence (DNA): TGTGCCAGCAGCCGTAGACCGGGACAACTGAATTCACCCCTCCACTTT.

The chain employs TRBV9 and TRBJ2-1; 8 nucleotides line up with TRBD2. V trimming: 6 bases; J trimming: 8 bases; junction bases outside the gene matches: 10. This CDR3 comprises 14 residues. The V gene's germline CDR1 is SGDLS and CDR2 YYNGEE. CDR3 region: CASNERGRPYEQFF. CDR3 bases: TGTGCCAGCAATGAGCGCGGGAGGCCCTATGAGCAGTTCTTC.

The rearrangement uses TRBV20-1 and TRBJ1-2; D remains ambiguous. In germline, CDR1 is DFQATT, CDR2 SNEGSKA (reference sequence). The CDR3 has 10 amino acids. CDR3 region: CTTRLWGYTF. In DNA, the CDR3 is TGCACTACCCGTCTTTGGGGCTACACCTTC.

This chain uses TRBV5-4 with TRBJ2-3, with a possible D match to TRBD2 (6 bases). The CDR3 extends over 16 amino acids. V was cut by 4 bases and J by 2 bases, with 17 bases left in between. Germline CDR1 and CDR2: SGHNT and YYREEE (reference sequence). Here the CDR3 DNA reads TGTGCCAGCAGCCCCAACCCCGGGACTTTCACAGATACGCAGTATTTT. Translation: CASSPNPGTFTDTQYF.

This clone has only one observation. V gene TRBV5-6 combines with J gene TRBJ2-3; 7 nucleotides agree with TRBD2. The CDR3 is 17 amino acids. Trimming took 4 bases from V and 5 from J; bases not matched to a gene: 16. Germline CDR1 SGHDT, CDR2 YYEEEE. Here the CDR3 DNA reads TGTGCCAGCAGCCGTCCTTTTCGAGCGGGGATTGGAGATACGCAGTATTTT. This translates into CASSRPFRAGIGDTQYF.

The CDR3 DNA is TGTGCCAGCAGCTTGCCAGGGGCTAGTACCGGGGAGCTGTTTTTT. Its translation: CASSLPGASTGELFF. J is TRBJ2-2 and V is TRBV5-6, with D perhaps TRBD1 (6 bases). Germline CDR1 and CDR2: SGHDT and YYEEEE. CDR3 length: 15 residues. V was shortened by 1 base and J by 5 bases, with 12 bases between the two germline ends.

This sequence joins TRBV2 and TRBJ1-5, with D possibly matching TRBD1 (5 bases). With 7 bases removed from V and 2 bases from J, the gap between germline ends came to 9 bases. The V gene's germline CDR1 is SNHLY and CDR2 FYNNEI. The CDR3 is 13 amino acids. Here the CDR3 reads CASTTGGNQPQHF. Here the CDR3 DNA reads TGTGCCAGCACGACGGGGGGCAATCAGCCCCAGCATTTT.